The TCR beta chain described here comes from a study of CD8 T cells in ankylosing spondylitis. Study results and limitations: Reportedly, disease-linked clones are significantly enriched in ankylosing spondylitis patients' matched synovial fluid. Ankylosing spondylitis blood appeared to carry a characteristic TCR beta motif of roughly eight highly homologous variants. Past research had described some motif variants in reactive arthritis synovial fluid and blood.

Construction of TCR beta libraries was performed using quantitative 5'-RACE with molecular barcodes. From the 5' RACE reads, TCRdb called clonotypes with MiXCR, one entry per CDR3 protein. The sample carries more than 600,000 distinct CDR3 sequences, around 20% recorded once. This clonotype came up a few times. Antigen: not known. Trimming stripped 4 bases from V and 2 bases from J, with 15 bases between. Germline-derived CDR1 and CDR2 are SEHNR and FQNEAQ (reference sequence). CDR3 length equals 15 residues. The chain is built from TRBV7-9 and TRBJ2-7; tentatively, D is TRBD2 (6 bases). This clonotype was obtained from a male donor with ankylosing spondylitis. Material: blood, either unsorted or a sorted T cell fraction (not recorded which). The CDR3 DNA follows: TGTGCCAGCAGCTCGGGGGACGCCCTGACCTACGAGCAGTACTTC. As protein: CASSSGDALTYEQYF.